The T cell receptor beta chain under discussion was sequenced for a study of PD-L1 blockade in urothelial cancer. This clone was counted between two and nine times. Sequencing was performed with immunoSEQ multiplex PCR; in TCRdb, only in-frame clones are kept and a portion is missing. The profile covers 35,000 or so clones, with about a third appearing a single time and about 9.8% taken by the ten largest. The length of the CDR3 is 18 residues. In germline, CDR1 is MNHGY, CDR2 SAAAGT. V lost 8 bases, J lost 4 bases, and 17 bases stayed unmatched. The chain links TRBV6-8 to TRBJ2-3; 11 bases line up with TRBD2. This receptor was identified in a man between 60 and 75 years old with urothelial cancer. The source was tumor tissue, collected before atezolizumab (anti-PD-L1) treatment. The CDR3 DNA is TGTGCCAGCGTGTCGACTAATGCTACTAGCGGGAGCCCAGATACGCAGTATTTT. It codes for CASVSTNATSGSPDTQYF.